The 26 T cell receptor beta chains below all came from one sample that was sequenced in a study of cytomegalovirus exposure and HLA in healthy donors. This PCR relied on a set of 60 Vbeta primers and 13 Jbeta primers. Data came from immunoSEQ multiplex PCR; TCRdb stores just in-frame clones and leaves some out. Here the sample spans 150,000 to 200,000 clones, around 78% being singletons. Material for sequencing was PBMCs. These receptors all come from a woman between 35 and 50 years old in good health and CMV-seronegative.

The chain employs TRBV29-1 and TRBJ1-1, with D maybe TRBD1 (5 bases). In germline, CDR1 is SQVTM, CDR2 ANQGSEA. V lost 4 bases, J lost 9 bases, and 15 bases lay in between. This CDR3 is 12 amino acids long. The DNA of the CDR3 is TGCAGCGTTGGTCTGCAGGGTATTAAAGCTTTCTTT. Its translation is CSVGLQGIKAFF. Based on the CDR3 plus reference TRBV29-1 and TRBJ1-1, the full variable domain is SAVISQKPSRDICQRGTSLTIQCQVDSQVTMMFWYRQQPGQSLTLIATANQGSEATYESGFVIDKFPISRPNLTFSTLTVSNMSPEDSSIYLCSVGLQGIKAFFGQGTRLTVV.

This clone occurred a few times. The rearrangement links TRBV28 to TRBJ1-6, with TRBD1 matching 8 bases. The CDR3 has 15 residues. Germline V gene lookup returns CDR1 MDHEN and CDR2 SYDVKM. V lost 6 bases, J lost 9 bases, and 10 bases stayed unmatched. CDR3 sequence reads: CASSPTGQAPSPLHF. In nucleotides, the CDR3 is TGTGCCAGCAGCCCCACGGGACAGGCTCCTTCACCCCTCCACTTT.

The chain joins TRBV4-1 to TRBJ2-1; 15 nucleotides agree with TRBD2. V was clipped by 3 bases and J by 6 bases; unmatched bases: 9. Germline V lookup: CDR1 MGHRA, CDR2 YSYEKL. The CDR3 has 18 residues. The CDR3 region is CASSQGLAGGRARNEQFF. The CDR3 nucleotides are TGCGCCAGCAGCCAGGGACTAGCGGGGGGACGTGCTCGCAATGAGCAGTTCTTC.

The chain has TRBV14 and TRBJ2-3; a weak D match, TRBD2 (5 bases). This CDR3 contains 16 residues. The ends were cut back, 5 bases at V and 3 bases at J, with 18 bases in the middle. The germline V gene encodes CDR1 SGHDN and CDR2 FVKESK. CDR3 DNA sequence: TGTGCCAGCAGCGGAGGATTAGGTTACGGGACAGATACGCAGTATTTT. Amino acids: CASSGGLGYGTDTQYF.

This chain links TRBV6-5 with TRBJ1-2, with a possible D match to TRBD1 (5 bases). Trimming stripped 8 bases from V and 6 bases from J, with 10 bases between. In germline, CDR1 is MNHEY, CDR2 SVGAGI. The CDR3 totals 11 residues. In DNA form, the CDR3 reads TGTGCCAGCCCCAGGGAGGATGGCTACACCTTC. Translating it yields CASPREDGYTF.

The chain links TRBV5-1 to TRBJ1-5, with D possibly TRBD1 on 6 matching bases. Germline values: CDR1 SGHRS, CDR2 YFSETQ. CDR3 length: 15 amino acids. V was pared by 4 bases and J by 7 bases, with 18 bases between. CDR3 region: CASSLGWGQRQPQHF. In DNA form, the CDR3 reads TGCGCCAGCAGCCTTGGATGGGGGCAGCGGCAGCCCCAGCATTTT.

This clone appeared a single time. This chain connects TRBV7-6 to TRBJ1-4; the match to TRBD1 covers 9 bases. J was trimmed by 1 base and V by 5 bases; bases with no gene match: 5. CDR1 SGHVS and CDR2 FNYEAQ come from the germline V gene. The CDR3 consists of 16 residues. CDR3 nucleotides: TGTGCCAGCAGCGGGGGGACAGGGCGAACTAATGAAAAACTGTTTTTT. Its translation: CASSGGTGRTNEKLFF.

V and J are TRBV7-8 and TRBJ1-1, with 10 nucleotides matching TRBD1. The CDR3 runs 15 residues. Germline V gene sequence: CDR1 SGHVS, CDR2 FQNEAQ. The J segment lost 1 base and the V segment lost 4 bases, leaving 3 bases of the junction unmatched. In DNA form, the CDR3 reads TGTGCCAGCAGCTCAGGACAGGGGGAGAACACTGAAGCTTTCTTT. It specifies CASSSGQGENTEAFF.

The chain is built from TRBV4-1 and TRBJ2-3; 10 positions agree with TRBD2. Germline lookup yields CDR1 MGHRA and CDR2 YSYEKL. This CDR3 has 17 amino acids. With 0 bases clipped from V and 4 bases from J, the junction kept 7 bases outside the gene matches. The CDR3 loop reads CASSQEEAGGLADTQYF. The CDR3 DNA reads TGCGCCAGCAGCCAAGAAGAAGCGGGGGGGCTTGCAGATACGCAGTATTTT.

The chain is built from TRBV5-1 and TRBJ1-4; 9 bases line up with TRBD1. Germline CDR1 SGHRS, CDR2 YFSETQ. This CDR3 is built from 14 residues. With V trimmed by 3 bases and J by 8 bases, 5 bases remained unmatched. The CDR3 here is CASSSGQGGEKLFF. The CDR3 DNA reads TGCGCCAGCAGCTCGGGACAGGGCGGCGAAAAACTGTTTTTT.

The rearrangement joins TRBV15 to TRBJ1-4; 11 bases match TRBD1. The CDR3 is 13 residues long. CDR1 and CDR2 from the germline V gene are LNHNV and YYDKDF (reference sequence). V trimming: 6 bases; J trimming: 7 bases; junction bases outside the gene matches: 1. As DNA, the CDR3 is TGTGCCACCAGGGGGACAGGGGGTGAAAAACTGTTTTTT. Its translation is CATRGTGGEKLFF.

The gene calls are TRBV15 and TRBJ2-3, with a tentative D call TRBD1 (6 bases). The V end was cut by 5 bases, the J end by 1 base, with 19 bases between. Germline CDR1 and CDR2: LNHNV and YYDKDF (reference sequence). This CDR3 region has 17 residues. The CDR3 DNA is TGTGCCACCAGCCAGGGGTGCTGCCGGCGGGGCACAGATACGCAGTATTTT. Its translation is CATSQGCCRRGTDTQYF.

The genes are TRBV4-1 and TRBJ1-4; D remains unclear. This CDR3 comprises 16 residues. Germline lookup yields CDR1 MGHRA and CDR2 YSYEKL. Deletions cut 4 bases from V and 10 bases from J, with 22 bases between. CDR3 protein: CASSLTPIGSGGKLFF. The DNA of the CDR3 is TGCGCCAGCAGCCTCACACCAATAGGGAGCGGAGGAAAACTGTTTTTT.

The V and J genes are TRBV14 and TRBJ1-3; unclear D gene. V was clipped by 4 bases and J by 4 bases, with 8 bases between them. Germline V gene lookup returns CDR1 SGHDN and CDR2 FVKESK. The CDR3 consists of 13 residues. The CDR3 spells CASSRQRGNTIYF. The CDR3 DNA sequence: TGTGCCAGCAGCCGTCAGCGGGGAAACACCATATATTTT.

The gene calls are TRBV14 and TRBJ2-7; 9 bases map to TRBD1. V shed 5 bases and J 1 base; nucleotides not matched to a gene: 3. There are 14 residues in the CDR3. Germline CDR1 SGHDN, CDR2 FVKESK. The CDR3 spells CASSAGTGSYEQYF. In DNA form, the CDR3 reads TGTGCCAGCAGCGCAGGGACAGGGTCCTACGAGCAGTACTTC.

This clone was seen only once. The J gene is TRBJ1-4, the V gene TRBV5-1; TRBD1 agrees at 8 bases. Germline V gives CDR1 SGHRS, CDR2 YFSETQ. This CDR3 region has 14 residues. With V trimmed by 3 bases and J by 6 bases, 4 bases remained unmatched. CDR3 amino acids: CASSWTGKDEKLFF. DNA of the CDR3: TGCGCCAGCAGCTGGACAGGGAAGGATGAAAAACTGTTTTTT.

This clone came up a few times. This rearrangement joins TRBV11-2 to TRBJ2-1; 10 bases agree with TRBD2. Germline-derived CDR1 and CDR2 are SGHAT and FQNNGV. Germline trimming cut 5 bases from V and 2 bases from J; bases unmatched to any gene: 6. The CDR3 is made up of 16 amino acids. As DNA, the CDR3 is TGTGCCAGCAGCACTTCGAGCGGGGGGGCCTACAATGAGCAGTTCTTC. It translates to CASSTSSGGAYNEQFF.

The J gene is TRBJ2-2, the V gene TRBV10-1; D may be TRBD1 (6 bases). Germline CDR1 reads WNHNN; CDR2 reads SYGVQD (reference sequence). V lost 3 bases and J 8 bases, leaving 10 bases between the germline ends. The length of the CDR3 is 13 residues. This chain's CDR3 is CASSEQGRGELFF. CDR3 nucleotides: TGCGCCAGCAGTGAACAGGGTCGAGGGGAGCTGTTTTTT.

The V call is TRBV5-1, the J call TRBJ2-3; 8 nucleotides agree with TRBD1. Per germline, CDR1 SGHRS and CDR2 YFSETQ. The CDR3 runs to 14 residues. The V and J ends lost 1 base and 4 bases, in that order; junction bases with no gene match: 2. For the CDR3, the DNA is TGCGCCAGCAGCTTGCAGGGGGCCCCAGATACGCAGTATTTT. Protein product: CASSLQGAPDTQYF.

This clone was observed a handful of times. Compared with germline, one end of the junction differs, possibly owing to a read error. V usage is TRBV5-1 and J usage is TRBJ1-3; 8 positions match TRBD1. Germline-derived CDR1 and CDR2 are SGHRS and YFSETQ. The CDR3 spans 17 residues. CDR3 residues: CAISLGPQGAPGNTIYF. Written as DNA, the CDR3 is TGCGCCATCAGCTTGGGGCCGCAGGGGGCGCCTGGAAACACCATATATTTT. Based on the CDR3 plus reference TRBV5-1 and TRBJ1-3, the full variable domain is KAGVTQTPRYLIKTRGQQVTLSCSPISGHRSVSWYQQTPGQGLQFLFEYFSETQRNKGNFPGRFSGRQFSNSRSEMNVSTLELGDSALYLCAISLGPQGAPGNTIYFGEGSWLTVV.

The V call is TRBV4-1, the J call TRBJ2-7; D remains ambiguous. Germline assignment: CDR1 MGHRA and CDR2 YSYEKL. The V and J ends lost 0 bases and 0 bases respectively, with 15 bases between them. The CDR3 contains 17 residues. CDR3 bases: TGCGCCAGCAGCCAAGATTCGTTCGGCGGCGGCTCCTACGAGCAGTACTTC. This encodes CASSQDSFGGGSYEQYF.

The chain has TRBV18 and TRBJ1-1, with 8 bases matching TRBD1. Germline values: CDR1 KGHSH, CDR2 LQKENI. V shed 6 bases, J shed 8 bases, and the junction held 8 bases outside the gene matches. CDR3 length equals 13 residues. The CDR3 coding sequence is TGTGCCAGCTCCATAGACAGGGGAGCCGAAGCTTTCTTT. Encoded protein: CASSIDRGAEAFF.

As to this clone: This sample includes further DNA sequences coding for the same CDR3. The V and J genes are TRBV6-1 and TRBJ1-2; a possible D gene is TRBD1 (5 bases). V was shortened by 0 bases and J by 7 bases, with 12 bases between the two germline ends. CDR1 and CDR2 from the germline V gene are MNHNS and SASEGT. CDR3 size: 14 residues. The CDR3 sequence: CASSEAGGVRGYTF. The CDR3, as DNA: TGTGCCAGCAGTGAAGCGGGAGGGGTGCGTGGCTACACCTTC.

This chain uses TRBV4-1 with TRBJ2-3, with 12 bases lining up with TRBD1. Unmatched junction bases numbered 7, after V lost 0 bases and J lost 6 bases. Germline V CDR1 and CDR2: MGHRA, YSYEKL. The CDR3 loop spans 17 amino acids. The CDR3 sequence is CASSQDPGQGAKDTQYF. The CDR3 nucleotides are TGCGCCAGCAGCCAAGATCCGGGACAGGGGGCTAAGGATACGCAGTATTTT.

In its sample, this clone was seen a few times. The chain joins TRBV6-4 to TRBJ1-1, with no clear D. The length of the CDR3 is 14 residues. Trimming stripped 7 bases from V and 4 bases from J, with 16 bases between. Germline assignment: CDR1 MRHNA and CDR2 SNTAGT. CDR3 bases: TGTGCCAGCACTATGACTGGCCTTGTCACTGAAGCTTTCTTT. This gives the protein CASTMTGLVTEAFF.

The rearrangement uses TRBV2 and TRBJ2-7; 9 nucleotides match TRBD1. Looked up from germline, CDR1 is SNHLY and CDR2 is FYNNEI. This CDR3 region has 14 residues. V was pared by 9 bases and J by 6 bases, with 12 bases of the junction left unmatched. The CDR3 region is CAREAGTGTFEQYF. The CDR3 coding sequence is TGTGCCAGGGAAGCCGGGACAGGGACCTTCGAGCAGTACTTC.